The entry below describes one TCR beta chain. The CDR3 length is 14 residues. Trimming stripped 4 bases from V and 0 bases from J, with 12 bases between. Germline-derived CDR1 and CDR2 are SQVTM and ANQGSEA. Study processing details: Estimated nucleated cell counts came from reference gene primer amplification. Clones were sequenced by immunoSEQ multiplex PCR, and TCRdb holds only the in-frame ones, with some missing. V and J calls and clone size follow that table, whereas D and trimming were derived from the DNA. The repertoire holds some 130,000 clones, with more than 85% as singletons. The entry originates in a study of blood T cell repertoires in COVID-19. Study overall: Acute and convalescent COVID-19 samples came from the United States, Italy and Spain. In each case, the material was cDNA or gDNA derived from T cells, B-cell-depleted T cells, or PBMCs.

The sequence was collected from a man aged 55 to 69 with active or convalescent COVID-19. Sequencing was performed on peripheral blood. The J gene is TRBJ1-1, the V gene TRBV29-1; D call uncertain. CDR3 DNA sequence: TGCAGCGTTGGGGTTAGCCTTATGAACACTGAAGCTTTCTTT. This codes for CSVGVSLMNTEAFF.